This T cell receptor (beta chain) was found in a study of blood T cell repertoires in COVID-19. In the study overall: The United States, Italy and Spain were the sources of the acute and convalescent COVID-19 samples.

Original processing methods: Reference gene primers were amplified, and this amplification served to estimate nucleated cell counts. Only in-frame clones appear in the TCRdb table, and some are missing; sequencing was by immunoSEQ multiplex PCR. The V and J calls and clone size are taken from that table; D and trimming were inferred from the DNA. The sample records about 210,000 clones, 84% being singletons. Germline CDR1 and CDR2: SEHNR and FQNEAQ (reference sequence). CDR3 length: 14 amino acids. V was pared by 6 bases and J by 5 bases, with 9 bases of the junction left unmatched. This rearrangement joins TRBV7-9 to TRBJ2-5, with 7 positions matching TRBD2. The source is a woman over 75 with COVID-19, enrolled during active disease. The sequenced sample was peripheral blood. The CDR3 coding sequence is TGTGCCAGCAGTCGAGCGAACGGGGGGGAGACCCAGTACTTC. This codes for CASSRANGGETQYF.